The 21 T cell receptor beta chains in this list originate from one sample, sequenced in a study of OX40 agonist ivuxolimab in advanced cancers. Measured with immunoSEQ multiplex PCR; TCRdb has only the in-frame clones, and not every one. The sample has 67,000 or so clones; approximately 89% are singletons. Sequencing was performed on CD4+ or CD8+ T cells sorted from blood, taken in a trial of the OX40 agonist ivuxolimab. Receptors originate from an adult with an advanced solid tumor such as melanoma, head and neck, liver or kidney cancer.

The J gene is TRBJ1-5, the V gene TRBV7-9; no firm D call. Germline V CDR1 and CDR2: SEHNR, FQNEAQ (reference sequence). V shed 6 bases and J shed 3 bases, with 9 bases lying between them. The CDR3 spans 13 residues. Written as DNA, the CDR3 is TGTGCCAGCAGTAAGGAGACCAATCAGCCCCAGCATTTT. Protein: CASSKETNQPQHF.

The genes are TRBV7-2 and TRBJ2-7; D is uncertain. The ends were cut back, 5 bases at V and 0 bases at J, with 2 bases in the middle. This CDR3 comprises 11 residues. Germline CDR1 reads SGHTA; CDR2 reads FQGNSA. CDR3: CASSVSYEQYF. The CDR3 region has the DNA TGTGCCAGCAGCGTCTCCTACGAGCAGTACTTC.

This clone has more than one count but fewer than ten. The genes are TRBV5-5 and TRBJ2-1, with D unresolved. Germline V gives CDR1 SGHKS, CDR2 YYEKEE (reference sequence). The CDR3 spans 15 residues. The V and J ends lost 0 bases and 4 bases respectively, with 11 bases between them. The CDR3 nucleotides are TGTGCCAGCAGCTTGGATCCCGGGTATTACAATGAGCAGTTCTTC. Translating gives CASSLDPGYYNEQFF.

The J gene is TRBJ2-1, the V gene TRBV18, with 7 bases matching TRBD1. Germline CDR1 reads KGHSH; CDR2 reads LQKENI. Trimming at V came to 1 base and at J to 4 bases, leaving 10 bases not matched to a gene. The CDR3 totals 17 residues. The CDR3 DNA follows: TGTGCCAGCTCACCACAGGAGAGGGACAGTCTTTACAATGAGCAGTTCTTC. Its translation: CASSPQERDSLYNEQFF.

This clone was observed a few times. The CDR3 DNA reads TGTGCCAGCAGTACGGATGAAAAACTGTTTTTT. Amino acids: CASSTDEKLFF. V and J are TRBV2 and TRBJ1-4; D is undetermined. This CDR3 has 11 amino acids. V was clipped by 5 bases and J by 6 bases, with 4 bases between them. Germline CDR1 and CDR2: SNHLY and FYNNEI.

This rearrangement joins TRBV4-2 to TRBJ2-7; D ambiguous. The germline V gene encodes CDR1 LGHNA and CDR2 YNFKEQ. The ends were cut back, 4 bases at V and 6 bases at J, with 16 bases in the middle. The CDR3 has 14 amino acids. As DNA, the CDR3 is TGTGCCAGCAGCCGGATTGAAACGGTGGCCGAGCAGTACTTC. Amino acid sequence: CASSRIETVAEQYF.

The chain links TRBV2 to TRBJ1-2; 10 bases are shared with TRBD1. Germline V lookup: CDR1 SNHLY, CDR2 FYNNEI. With V trimmed by 4 bases and J by 5 bases, 1 base remained unmatched. The CDR3 loop spans 13 amino acids. The CDR3 loop reads CASSGDRGYGYTF. CDR3 nucleotides: TGTGCCAGCAGTGGGGACAGGGGTTATGGCTACACCTTC.

This clone showed up just once. This chain joins TRBV5-6 and TRBJ2-7; 10 bases are a match to TRBD1. V trimming: 4 bases; J trimming: 7 bases; junction bases outside the gene matches: 8. The CDR3 sequence is 14 residues long. The germline V gene encodes CDR1 SGHDT and CDR2 YYEEEE. The CDR3 is CASSRDRGVREQYF. In DNA form, the CDR3 reads TGTGCCAGCAGCCGGGACAGGGGAGTGAGGGAGCAGTACTTC.

This chain joins TRBV11-2 and TRBJ2-7; the D call may be TRBD1 or TRBD2 (5 bases each). The CDR3 is made up of 13 amino acids. Deletions cut 0 bases from V and 7 bases from J, with 10 bases between. The germline CDR1 and CDR2 sequences are SGHAT and FQNNGV. The CDR3 DNA follows: TGTGCCAGCAGCTTAGAGGGACGGGGAGAGCAGTACTTC. It is translated as CASSLEGRGEQYF.

V and J are TRBV10-3 and TRBJ1-2, with 7 bases identical to TRBD1. Looked up from germline, CDR1 is ENHRY and CDR2 is SYGVKD. CDR3 size: 13 residues. Trimming removed 4 bases from V and 3 bases from J; junction bases left unmatched: 2. This chain's CDR3 is CAISATGDYGYTF. CDR3 bases: TGTGCCATCAGTGCTACAGGGGACTATGGCTACACCTTC.

This rearrangement joins TRBV11-3 to TRBJ1-1, with unresolved D. CDR1 is SGHNT, CDR2 YENEEA, per germline. This CDR3 is built from 13 residues. V lost 0 bases and J 5 bases, leaving 7 bases between the germline ends. The CDR3 nucleotides read TGTGCCAGCAGCTTAGATGAGGGTACTGAAGCTTTCTTT. This encodes CASSLDEGTEAFF.

The chain carries TRBV10-3 and TRBJ2-5, with D tentatively TRBD1 (5 bases). V shed 6 bases and J shed 1 base, with 9 bases lying between them. This CDR3 has 13 amino acids. CDR1 ENHRY and CDR2 SYGVKD come from the germline V gene. The CDR3 DNA sequence: TGTGCCATCAGAACAGGAGCCCAAGAGACCCAGTACTTC. It specifies CAIRTGAQETQYF.

The chain uses TRBV29-1 and TRBJ2-5, with 9 bases matching TRBD2. V lost 5 bases to trimming and J lost 10 bases; unmatched junction nucleotides: 8. Looked up from germline, CDR1 is SQVTM and CDR2 is ANQGSEA. The CDR3 is 12 amino acids. The CDR3 region is CSVRLAVGDQYF. The CDR3 bases are TGCAGCGTTAGACTAGCGGTGGGGGACCAGTACTTC.

The V gene is TRBV30, the J gene TRBJ1-4; TRBD1 is a possible D gene (6 bases). The CDR3 loop spans 16 amino acids. The germline V gene encodes CDR1 GTSNPN and CDR2 SVGIG (reference sequence). Between the trimmed V and J ends, which lost 3 bases and 8 bases, there was a span of 22 bases. CDR3 amino acids: CAWSSPSTGLGEKLFF. For the CDR3, the DNA is TGTGCCTGGAGCTCCCCGTCTACAGGGTTAGGCGAAAAACTGTTTTTT.

This sequence joins TRBV5-1 and TRBJ1-6; 7 bases line up with TRBD1. CDR1 and CDR2 from the germline V gene are SGHRS and YFSETQ. The trim removed 4 bases at V and 6 bases at J, leaving 10 bases unmatched. This CDR3 is built from 16 residues. The CDR3 bases are TGCGCCAGCAGCGCAACAGGGGAATATGGTAATTCACCCCTCCACTTT. Translated, it gives CASSATGEYGNSPLHF.

This rearrangement joins TRBV5-8 to TRBJ2-3; 9 nucleotides agree with TRBD1. CDR1 and CDR2 from the germline V gene are SGHTS and YDEGEE. The CDR3 has 16 amino acids. The V gene end was trimmed by 6 bases and the J gene end by 7 bases; junction bases not matched to a gene: 15. The CDR3 protein is CASILRAGTGRNTQYF. CDR3 bases: TGTGCCAGCATCCTACGAGCCGGGACAGGGAGAAATACGCAGTATTTT.

V and J are TRBV2 and TRBJ2-1; D possibly corresponds to TRBD2 (5 bases). V was shortened by 8 bases and J by 9 bases, with 8 bases between the two germline ends. Germline CDR1 is SNHLY and CDR2 is FYNNEI. This CDR3 contains 10 residues. CDR3 nucleotides: TGTGCCAGCGGGGAGACTGAGCAGTTCTTC. It is translated as CASGETEQFF.

This clone was found a few times. The rearrangement links TRBV10-3 to TRBJ1-5; 8 bases map to TRBD1. This CDR3 region has 13 residues. With 6 bases clipped from V and 8 bases from J, the junction kept 6 bases outside the gene matches. CDR1 is ENHRY, CDR2 SYGVKD, per germline. The CDR3: CAIRGQGGEPQHF. CDR3 in DNA: TGTGCCATCAGAGGACAGGGCGGCGAGCCCCAGCATTTT.

The chain employs TRBV10-1 and TRBJ2-5; D is ambiguous. CDR3 length: 12 amino acids. From germline, CDR1 is WNHNN and CDR2 SYGVQD (reference sequence). Trimming took off 4 bases at V and 5 bases at J, with 8 bases between the two ends. CDR3 sequence reads: CASSGTSETQYF. The CDR3 bases are TGCGCCAGCAGTGGGACGAGTGAGACCCAGTACTTC.

The rearrangement uses TRBV10-3 and TRBJ1-3; D possibly corresponds to TRBD1 (6 bases). V was clipped by 6 bases and J by 0 bases, with 12 bases between them. CDR1 ENHRY and CDR2 SYGVKD come from the germline V gene. There are 15 residues in the CDR3. The CDR3 coding sequence is TGTGCCATCAGAACGACAGGCGTCTCTGGAAACACCATATATTTT. Its protein is CAIRTTGVSGNTIYF.

The J gene is TRBJ2-5, the V gene TRBV7-9; D might be TRBD2 (6 bases). The germline V and J ends were trimmed by 5 bases and 2 bases, with 15 bases remaining between them. The CDR3 runs to 15 residues. Germline lookup yields CDR1 SEHNR and CDR2 FQNEAQ (reference sequence). The CDR3 coding sequence is TGTGCCAGCAGCCCTCTGGCGGGGCAACAAGAGACCCAGTACTTC. Amino acid sequence: CASSPLAGQQETQYF.